The 16 T cell receptor beta chains presented below share a single source sample, sequenced in a study of OX40 agonist ivuxolimab in advanced cancers. Assay: immunoSEQ multiplex PCR; the TCRdb copy retains only in-frame clones and omits some. The table includes 80,000 to 100,000 clones, about nine tenths detected once. The starting material was CD4+ or CD8+ T cells sorted from blood, obtained in a trial of the OX40 agonist ivuxolimab. These receptors were collected from an adult with an advanced solid tumor such as melanoma, head and neck, liver or kidney cancer.

This chain links TRBV21-1 with TRBJ1-6; the table's D gene call, TRBD1, was not cross checked with the DNA. TRBV21-1 is a pseudogene. The CDR3 covers 19 residues. As DNA, the CDR3 is TGTGCCAGCAGCAAAGGGAAACCGGGACAGAGCTCCTATAATTCACCCCTCCACTTT. It codes for CASSKGKPGQSSYNSPLHF.

This clone was detected only a few times. The chain uses TRBV2 and TRBJ1-1, with D maybe TRBD1 (5 bases). Trimming left V 4 bases short and J 6 bases short, with 9 bases between. Germline CDR1 SNHLY, CDR2 FYNNEI. The CDR3 consists of 12 residues. CDR3 in amino acids: CASSGGGAEAFF. CDR3 in DNA: TGTGCCAGCAGTGGGGGAGGGGCTGAAGCTTTCTTT.

The chain has TRBV11-3 and TRBJ2-7; 9 bases line up with TRBD2. The V segment lost 3 bases and the J segment 2 bases; nucleotides outside the gene matches: 2. The CDR3 runs 14 residues. Germline V lookup: CDR1 SGHNT, CDR2 YENEEA. The CDR3 reads CASSFGGRAYEQYF. The CDR3 region has the DNA TGTGCCAGCAGCTTCGGCGGGAGGGCCTACGAGCAGTACTTC.

This clone was found once. This chain connects TRBV4-1 to TRBJ2-5; D gene unclear. V was shortened by 1 base and J by 6 bases, with 18 bases between the two germline ends. Looked up from germline, CDR1 is MGHRA and CDR2 is YSYEKL. The CDR3 spans 16 residues. The DNA of the CDR3 is TGCGCCAGCAGCCAAGCGAATTCAGACCGCCGGCAGACCCAGTACTTC. As protein: CASSQANSDRRQTQYF.

This clone was recorded a few times. The chain employs TRBV19 and TRBJ1-3; D not certain. The V gene lost 11 bases and the J gene lost 0 bases, with 11 bases spanning the gap. This CDR3 is built from 13 residues. Per germline, CDR1 LNHDA and CDR2 SQIVND (reference sequence). The CDR3 here is CASSDGSGNTIYF. The CDR3 bases are TGTGCCTCCTCAGACGGCTCTGGAAACACCATATATTTT.

V is TRBV27 and J is TRBJ2-4; no reliable D call. The CDR3 is 14 amino acids. The V gene's germline CDR1 is MNHEY and CDR2 SMNVEV (reference sequence). V was shortened by 4 bases and J by 0 bases, with 7 bases between the two germline ends. The CDR3, as DNA: TGTGCCAGCAGTTCCAGGCTAGCCAAAAACATTCAGTACTTC. Translated, it gives CASSSRLAKNIQYF.

The chain combines TRBV29-1 with TRBJ2-1, with 7 positions matching TRBD2. The germline gives CDR1 SQVTM, CDR2 ANQGSEA. Trimming cost V 1 base and J 6 bases; bases outside gene matches: 6. The CDR3 runs to 14 residues. CDR3 sequence: CSVEAGGGFNEQFF. The CDR3 nucleotides are TGCAGCGTTGAAGCGGGGGGTGGATTCAATGAGCAGTTCTTC.

J is TRBJ2-5 and V is TRBV30; weak D call: TRBD1 (5 bases). V was shortened by 3 bases and J by 5 bases, with 13 bases between the two germline ends. This CDR3 spans 13 amino acids. Per germline, CDR1 GTSNPN and CDR2 SVGIG (reference sequence). The CDR3 region is CAWSAGFGETQYF. As DNA, the CDR3 is TGTGCCTGGAGCGCAGGGTTTGGGGAGACCCAGTACTTC.

This sequence joins TRBV5-8 and TRBJ1-1; TRBD1 matches at 7 bases. This CDR3 region has 16 residues. The germline CDR1 and CDR2 sequences are SGHTS and YDEGEE. Unmatched junction bases numbered 8, after V lost 1 base and J lost 2 bases. The chain's CDR3 is CASSLNRGPRNTEAFF. DNA for the CDR3: TGTGCCAGCAGCTTGAACAGGGGCCCCCGCAACACTGAAGCTTTCTTT.

The chain is built from TRBV30 and TRBJ1-2; perhaps TRBD1 as D (5 bases). Trimming left V 1 base short and J 6 bases short, with 18 bases between. The CDR3 extends over 15 amino acids. The germline CDR1 and CDR2 sequences are GTSNPN and SVGIG (reference sequence). The CDR3 DNA sequence: TGTGCCTGGAGTGCTTCCGGAAGGGGTTCGGATGGCTACACCTTC. This encodes CAWSASGRGSDGYTF.

Worth noting for this clone: The junction departs from germline at one end; a sequencing error may be responsible. This chain connects TRBV7-7 to TRBJ2-5; D may be TRBD2 (5 bases). The CDR3 runs 16 residues. CDR1 SSHAT and CDR2 FNYEAQ come from the germline V gene (reference sequence). CDR3 in amino acids: CASSLARGGPEETQYF. CDR3 in DNA: TGTGCTAGCAGCTTAGCGAGAGGTGGTCCCGAGGAGACCCAGTACTTC. Full variable domain (remainder filled in from reference TRBV7-7 and TRBJ2-5): GAGVSQSPRYKVTKRGQDVTLRCDPISSHATLYWYQQALGQGPEFLTYFNYEAQPDKSGLPSDRFSAERPEGSISTLTIQRTEQRDSAMYRCASSLARGGPEETQYFGPGTRLLVL.

The chain recombines TRBV5-5 with TRBJ2-7; D is unclear. The CDR3 loop spans 14 amino acids. The V end lost 0 bases, the J end lost 0 bases, and 7 bases lay between the germline ends. Germline V gene lookup returns CDR1 SGHKS and CDR2 YYEKEE (reference sequence). CDR3 sequence reads: CASSLVSSSYEQYF. The CDR3 DNA reads TGTGCCAGCAGCTTGGTTTCCAGCTCCTACGAGCAGTACTTC.

The rearrangement links TRBV30 to TRBJ1-1; TRBD1 matches 8 bases. V trimming: 5 bases; J trimming: 0 bases; junction bases outside the gene matches: 14. This CDR3 has 17 amino acids. Germline CDR1 and CDR2: GTSNPN and SVGIG (reference sequence). The CDR3 here is CAWYGQGALGMNTEAFF. The DNA of the CDR3 is TGTGCCTGGTACGGTCAGGGGGCGCTAGGTATGAACACTGAAGCTTTCTTT.

V and J are TRBV11-2 and TRBJ2-1, with TRBD2 identical over 7 bases. Germline CDR1 SGHAT, CDR2 FQNNGV. This CDR3 has 14 amino acids. Trimming cost V 5 bases and J 6 bases; bases outside gene matches: 7. Written as DNA, the CDR3 is TGTGCCAGCAGCAGGAGACTAGCTGTCAATGAGCAGTTCTTC. Protein: CASSRRLAVNEQFF.

V usage is TRBV27 and J usage is TRBJ1-2, with unresolved D. The CDR3 extends over 13 amino acids. Trimming stripped 3 bases from V and 1 base from J, with 6 bases between. The V gene's germline CDR1 is MNHEY and CDR2 SMNVEV (reference sequence). CDR3 residues: CASSFKINYGYTF. DNA for the CDR3: TGTGCCAGCAGTTTCAAGATTAACTATGGCTACACCTTC.

The chain recombines TRBV5-5 with TRBJ1-4, with 7 bases fitting TRBD1. Germline V gives CDR1 SGHKS, CDR2 YYEKEE (reference sequence). The CDR3 consists of 13 residues. The trim removed 4 bases at V and 5 bases at J, leaving 2 bases unmatched. The CDR3 DNA follows: TGTGCCAGCAGCCAGGGGGGAAATGAAAAACTGTTTTTT. Residues: CASSQGGNEKLFF.